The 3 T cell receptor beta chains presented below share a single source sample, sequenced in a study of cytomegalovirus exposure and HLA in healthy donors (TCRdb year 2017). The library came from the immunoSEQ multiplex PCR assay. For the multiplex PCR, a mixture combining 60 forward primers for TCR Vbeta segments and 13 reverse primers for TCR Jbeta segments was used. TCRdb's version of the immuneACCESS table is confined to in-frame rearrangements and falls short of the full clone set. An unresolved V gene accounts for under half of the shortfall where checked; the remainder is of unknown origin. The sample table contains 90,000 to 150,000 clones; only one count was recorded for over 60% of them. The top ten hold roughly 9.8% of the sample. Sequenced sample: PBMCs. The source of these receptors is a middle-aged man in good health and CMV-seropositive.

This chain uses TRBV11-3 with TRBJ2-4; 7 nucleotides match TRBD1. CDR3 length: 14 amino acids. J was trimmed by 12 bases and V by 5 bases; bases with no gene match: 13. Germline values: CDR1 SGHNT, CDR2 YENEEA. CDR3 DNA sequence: TGTGCCAGCAGCGTGGGGGCGGAGAGGGACAGTCAGTACTTC. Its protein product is CASSVGAERDSQYF.

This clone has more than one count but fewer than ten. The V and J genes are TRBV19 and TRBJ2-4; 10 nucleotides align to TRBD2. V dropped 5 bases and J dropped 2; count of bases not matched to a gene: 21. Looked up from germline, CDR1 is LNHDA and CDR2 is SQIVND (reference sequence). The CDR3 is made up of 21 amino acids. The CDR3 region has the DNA TGTGCCAGTAGTCTCCTTCGGTCGGCCAGCGGGGGGGCCGATCCCAAAAACATTCAGTACTTC. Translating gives CASSLLRSASGGADPKNIQYF.

CDR3 amino acids: CASKTQNTGELFF. The CDR3 DNA sequence: TGTGCCAGCAAAACACAGAACACCGGGGAGCTGTTTTTT. The chain is built from TRBV9 and TRBJ2-2, with unresolved D. CDR3 length: 13 residues. The V end was cut by 6 bases, the J end by 1 base, with 7 bases between. CDR1 is SGDLS and CDR2 is YYNGEE in the germline V gene.